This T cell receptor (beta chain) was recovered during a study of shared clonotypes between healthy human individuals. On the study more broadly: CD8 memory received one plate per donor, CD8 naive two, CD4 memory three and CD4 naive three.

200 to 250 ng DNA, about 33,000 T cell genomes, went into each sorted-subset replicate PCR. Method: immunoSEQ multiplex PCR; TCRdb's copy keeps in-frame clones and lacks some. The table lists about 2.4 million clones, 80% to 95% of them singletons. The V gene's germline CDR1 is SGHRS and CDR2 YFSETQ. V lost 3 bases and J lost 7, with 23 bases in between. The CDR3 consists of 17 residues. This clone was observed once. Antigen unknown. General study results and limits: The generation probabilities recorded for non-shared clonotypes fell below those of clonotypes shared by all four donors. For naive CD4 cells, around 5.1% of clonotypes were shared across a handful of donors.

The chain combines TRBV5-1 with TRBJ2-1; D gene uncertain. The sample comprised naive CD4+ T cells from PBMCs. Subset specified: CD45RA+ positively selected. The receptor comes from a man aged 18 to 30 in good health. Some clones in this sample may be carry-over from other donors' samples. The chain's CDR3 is CASSYRGALYVGNEQFF. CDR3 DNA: TGCGCCAGCAGCTACAGAGGAGCCTTGTATGTGGGGAATGAGCAGTTCTTC. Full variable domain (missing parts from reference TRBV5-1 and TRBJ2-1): KAGVTQTPRYLIKTRGQQVTLSCSPISGHRSVSWYQQTPGQGLQFLFEYFSETQRNKGNFPGRFSGRQFSNSRSEMNVSTLELGDSALYLCASSYRGALYVGNEQFFGPGTRLTVL.